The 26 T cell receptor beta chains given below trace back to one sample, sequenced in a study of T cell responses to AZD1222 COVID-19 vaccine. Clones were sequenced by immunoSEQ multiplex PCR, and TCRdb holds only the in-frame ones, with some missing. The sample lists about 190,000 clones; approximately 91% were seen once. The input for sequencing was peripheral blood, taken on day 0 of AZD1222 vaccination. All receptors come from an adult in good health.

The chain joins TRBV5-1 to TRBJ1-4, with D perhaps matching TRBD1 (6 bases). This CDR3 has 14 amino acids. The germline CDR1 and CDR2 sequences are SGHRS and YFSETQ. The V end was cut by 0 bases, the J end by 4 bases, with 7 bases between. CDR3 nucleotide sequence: TGCGCCAGCAGCTTGGGGACAGTTAATGAAAAACTGTTTTTT. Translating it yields CASSLGTVNEKLFF.

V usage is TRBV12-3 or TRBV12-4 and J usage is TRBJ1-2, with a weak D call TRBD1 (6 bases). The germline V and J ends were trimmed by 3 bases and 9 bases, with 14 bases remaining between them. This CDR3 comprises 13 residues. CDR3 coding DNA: TGTGCCAGCAGTTTGAACAGGGTCAGGAGCTACACCTTC. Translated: CASSLNRVRSYTF.

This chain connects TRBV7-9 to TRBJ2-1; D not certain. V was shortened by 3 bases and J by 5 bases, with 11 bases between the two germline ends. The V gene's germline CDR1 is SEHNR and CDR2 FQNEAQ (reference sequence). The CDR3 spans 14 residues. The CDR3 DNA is TGTGCCAGCAGCTTCAGTATCGGTAACAATGAGCAGTTCTTC. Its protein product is CASSFSIGNNEQFF.

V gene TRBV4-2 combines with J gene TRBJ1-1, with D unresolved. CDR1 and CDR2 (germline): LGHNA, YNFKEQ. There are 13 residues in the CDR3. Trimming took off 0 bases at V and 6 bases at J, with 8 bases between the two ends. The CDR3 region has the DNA TGTGCCAGCAGCCAAGATCAAGGTCCTGAAGCTTTCTTT. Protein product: CASSQDQGPEAFF.

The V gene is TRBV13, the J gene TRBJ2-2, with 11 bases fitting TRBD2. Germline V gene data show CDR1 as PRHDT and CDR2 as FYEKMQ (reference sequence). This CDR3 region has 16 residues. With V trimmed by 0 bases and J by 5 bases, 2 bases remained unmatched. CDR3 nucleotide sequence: TGTGCCAGCAGCTTAGGAACTAGCGGGAGAACCGGGGAGCTGTTTTTT. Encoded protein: CASSLGTSGRTGELFF.

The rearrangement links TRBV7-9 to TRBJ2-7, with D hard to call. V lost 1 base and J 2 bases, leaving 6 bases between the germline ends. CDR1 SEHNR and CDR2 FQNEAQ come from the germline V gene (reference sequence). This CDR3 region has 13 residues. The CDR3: CASSLGVPYEQYF. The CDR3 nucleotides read TGTGCCAGCAGCTTAGGGGTTCCCTACGAGCAGTACTTC.

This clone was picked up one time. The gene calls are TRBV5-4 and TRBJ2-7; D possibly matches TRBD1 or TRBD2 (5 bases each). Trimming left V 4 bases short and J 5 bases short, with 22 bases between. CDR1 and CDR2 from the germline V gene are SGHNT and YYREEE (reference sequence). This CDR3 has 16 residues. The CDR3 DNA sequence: TGTGCCAGCAGCGCCGGGGACCCTCGAGGAAGCCACGAGCAGTACTTC. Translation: CASSAGDPRGSHEQYF.

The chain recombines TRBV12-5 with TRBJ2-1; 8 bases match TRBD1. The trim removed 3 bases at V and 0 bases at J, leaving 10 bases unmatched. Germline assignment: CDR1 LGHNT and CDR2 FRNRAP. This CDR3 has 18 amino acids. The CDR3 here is CASGFCRRDRSSYNEQFF. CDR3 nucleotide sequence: TGTGCTAGTGGTTTTTGTAGGAGGGACAGGAGCTCCTACAATGAGCAGTTCTTC.

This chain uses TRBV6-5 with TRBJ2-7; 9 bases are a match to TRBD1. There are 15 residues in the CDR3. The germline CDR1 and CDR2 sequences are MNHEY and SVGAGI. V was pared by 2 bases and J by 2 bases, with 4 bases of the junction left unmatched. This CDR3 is CASSYTRTGAYEQYF. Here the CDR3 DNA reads TGTGCCAGCAGTTACACCCGGACAGGGGCCTACGAGCAGTACTTC.

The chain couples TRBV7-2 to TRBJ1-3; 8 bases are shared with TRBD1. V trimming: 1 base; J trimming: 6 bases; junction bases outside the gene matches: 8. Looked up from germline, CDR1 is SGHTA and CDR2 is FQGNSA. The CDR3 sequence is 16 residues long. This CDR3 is CASSLVSGGLPNTIYF. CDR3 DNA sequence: TGTGCCAGCAGCTTAGTGTCAGGGGGCTTGCCAAACACCATATATTTT.

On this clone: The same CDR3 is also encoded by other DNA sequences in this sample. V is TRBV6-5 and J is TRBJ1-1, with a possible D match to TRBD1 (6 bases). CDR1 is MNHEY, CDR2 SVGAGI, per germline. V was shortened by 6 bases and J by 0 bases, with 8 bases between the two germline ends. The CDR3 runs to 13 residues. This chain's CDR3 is CASRGQLNTEAFF. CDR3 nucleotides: TGTGCCAGCAGAGGACAGTTGAACACTGAAGCTTTCTTT.

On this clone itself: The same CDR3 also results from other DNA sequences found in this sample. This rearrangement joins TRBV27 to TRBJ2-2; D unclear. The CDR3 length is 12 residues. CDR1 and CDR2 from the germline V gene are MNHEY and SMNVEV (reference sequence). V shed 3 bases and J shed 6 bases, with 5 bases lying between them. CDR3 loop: CASSFSPGELFF. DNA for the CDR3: TGTGCCAGCAGTTTCTCGCCCGGGGAGCTGTTTTTT.

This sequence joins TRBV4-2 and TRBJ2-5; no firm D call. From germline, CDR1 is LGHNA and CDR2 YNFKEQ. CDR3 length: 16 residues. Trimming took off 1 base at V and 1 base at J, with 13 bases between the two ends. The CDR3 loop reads CASSQGSGDGQETQYF. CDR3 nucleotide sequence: TGTGCCAGCAGCCAAGGCTCGGGCGACGGCCAAGAGACCCAGTACTTC.

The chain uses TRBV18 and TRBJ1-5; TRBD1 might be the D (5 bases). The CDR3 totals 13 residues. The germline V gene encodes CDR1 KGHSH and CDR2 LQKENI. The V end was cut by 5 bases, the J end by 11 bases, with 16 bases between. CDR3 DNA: TGTGCCAGCTCAGCCGGGGGAAGTGTAGCCCAGCATTTT. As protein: CASSAGGSVAQHF.

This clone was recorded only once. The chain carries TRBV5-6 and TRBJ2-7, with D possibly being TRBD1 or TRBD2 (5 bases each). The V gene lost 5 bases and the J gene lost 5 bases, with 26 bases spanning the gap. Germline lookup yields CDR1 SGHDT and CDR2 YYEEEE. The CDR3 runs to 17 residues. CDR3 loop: CASRHRARGPAIHEQYF. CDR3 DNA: TGTGCCAGCAGGCATAGGGCTCGGGGCCCCGCCATCCACGAGCAGTACTTC.

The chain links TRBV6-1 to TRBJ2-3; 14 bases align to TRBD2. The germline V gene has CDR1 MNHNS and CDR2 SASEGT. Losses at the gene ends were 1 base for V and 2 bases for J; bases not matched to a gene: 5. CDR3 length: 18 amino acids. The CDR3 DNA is TGTGCCAGCAGTGAAGAGACTAGCGGGAGGGCCTCCACAGATACGCAGTATTTT. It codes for CASSEETSGRASTDTQYF.

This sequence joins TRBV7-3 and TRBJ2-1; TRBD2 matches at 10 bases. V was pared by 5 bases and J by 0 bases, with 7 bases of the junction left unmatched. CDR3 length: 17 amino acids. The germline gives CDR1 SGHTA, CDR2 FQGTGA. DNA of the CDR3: TGTGCCAGCAGCCCGTACCCTAGCGGGAGCTCCTACAATGAGCAGTTCTTC. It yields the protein CASSPYPSGSSYNEQFF.

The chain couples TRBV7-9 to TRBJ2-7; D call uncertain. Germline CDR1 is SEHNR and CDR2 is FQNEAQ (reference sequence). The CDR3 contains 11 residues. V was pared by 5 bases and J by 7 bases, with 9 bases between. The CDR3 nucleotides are TGTGCCAGCAGCACTTCAGAAGAGCAGTACTTC. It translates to CASSTSEEQYF.

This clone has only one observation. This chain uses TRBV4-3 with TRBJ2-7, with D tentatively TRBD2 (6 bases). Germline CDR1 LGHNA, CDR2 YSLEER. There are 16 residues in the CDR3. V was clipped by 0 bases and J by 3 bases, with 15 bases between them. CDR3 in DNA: TGCGCCAGCAGCCAAGATAGGTTACGGGGGTTCTACGAGCAGTACTTC. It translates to CASSQDRLRGFYEQYF.

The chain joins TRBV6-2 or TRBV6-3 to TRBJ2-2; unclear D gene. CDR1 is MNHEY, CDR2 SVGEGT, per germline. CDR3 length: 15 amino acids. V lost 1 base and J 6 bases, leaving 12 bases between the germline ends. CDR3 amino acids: CASSYFLLFAGELFF. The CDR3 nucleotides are TGTGCCAGCAGTTACTTTTTATTGTTCGCCGGGGAGCTGTTTTTT.

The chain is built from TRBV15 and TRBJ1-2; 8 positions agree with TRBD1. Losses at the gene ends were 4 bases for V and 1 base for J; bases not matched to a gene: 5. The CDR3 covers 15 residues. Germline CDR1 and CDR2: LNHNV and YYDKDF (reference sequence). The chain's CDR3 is CATSKRQGFNYGYTF. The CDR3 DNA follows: TGTGCCACCAGCAAGCGACAGGGGTTTAACTATGGCTACACCTTC.

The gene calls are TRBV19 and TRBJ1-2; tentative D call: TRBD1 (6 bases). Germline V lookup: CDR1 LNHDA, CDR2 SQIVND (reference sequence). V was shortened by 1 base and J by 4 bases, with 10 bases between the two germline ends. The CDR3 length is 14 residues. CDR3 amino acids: CASSIGTGSYGYTF. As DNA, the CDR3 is TGTGCCAGTAGTATAGGAACAGGGAGCTATGGCTACACCTTC. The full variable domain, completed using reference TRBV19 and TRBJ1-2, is DGGITQSPKYLFRKEGQNVTLSCEQNLNHDAMYWYRQDPGQGLRLIYYSQIVNDFQKGDIAEGYSVSREKKESFPLTVTSAQKNPTAFYLCASSIGTGSYGYTFGSGTRLTVV.

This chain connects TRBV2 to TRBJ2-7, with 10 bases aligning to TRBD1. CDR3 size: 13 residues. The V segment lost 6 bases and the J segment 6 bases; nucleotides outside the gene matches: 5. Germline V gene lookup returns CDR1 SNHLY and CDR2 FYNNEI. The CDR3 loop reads CASSRTGGLEQYF. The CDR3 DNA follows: TGTGCCAGCAGCCGGACAGGGGGGCTCGAGCAGTACTTC. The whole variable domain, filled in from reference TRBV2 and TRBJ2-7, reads EPEVTQTPSHQVTQMGQEVILRCVPISNHLYFYWYRQILGQKVEFLVSFYNNEISEKSEIFDDQFSVERPDGSNFTLKIRSTKLEDSAMYFCASSRTGGLEQYFGPGTRLTVT.

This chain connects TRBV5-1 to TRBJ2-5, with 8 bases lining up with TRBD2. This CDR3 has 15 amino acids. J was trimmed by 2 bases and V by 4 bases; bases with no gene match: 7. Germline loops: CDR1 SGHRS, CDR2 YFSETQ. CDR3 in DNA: TGCGCCAGCAGCCGAGTAGCGGGGCCTCAAGAGACCCAGTACTTC. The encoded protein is CASSRVAGPQETQYF.

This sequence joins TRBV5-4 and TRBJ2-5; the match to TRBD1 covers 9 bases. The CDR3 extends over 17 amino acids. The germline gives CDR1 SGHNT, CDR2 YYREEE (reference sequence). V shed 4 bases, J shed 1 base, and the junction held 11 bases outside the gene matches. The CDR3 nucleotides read TGTGCCAGCAGCCCAACCGGGACAGGGTCTTCCCAAGAGACCCAGTACTTC. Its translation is CASSPTGTGSSQETQYF.

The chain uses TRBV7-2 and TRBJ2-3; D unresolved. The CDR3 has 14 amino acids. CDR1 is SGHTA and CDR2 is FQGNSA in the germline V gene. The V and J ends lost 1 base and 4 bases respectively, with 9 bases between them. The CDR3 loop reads CASSLDSPPDTQYF. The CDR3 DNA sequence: TGTGCCAGCAGCTTAGACTCCCCGCCAGATACGCAGTATTTT.